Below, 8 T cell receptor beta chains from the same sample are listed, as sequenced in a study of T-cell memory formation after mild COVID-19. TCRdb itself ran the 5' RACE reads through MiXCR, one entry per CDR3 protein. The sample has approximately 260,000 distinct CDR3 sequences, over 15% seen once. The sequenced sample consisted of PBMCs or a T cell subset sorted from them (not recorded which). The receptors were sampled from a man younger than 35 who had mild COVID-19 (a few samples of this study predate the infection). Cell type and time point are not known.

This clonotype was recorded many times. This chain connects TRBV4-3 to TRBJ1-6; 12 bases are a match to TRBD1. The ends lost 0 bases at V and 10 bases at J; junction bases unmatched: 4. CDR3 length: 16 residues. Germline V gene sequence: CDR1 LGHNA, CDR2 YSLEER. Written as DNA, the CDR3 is TGCGCCAGCAGCCAAGAAATGGGACAGGGGGCATCACCCCTCCACTTT. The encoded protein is CASSQEMGQGASPLHF.

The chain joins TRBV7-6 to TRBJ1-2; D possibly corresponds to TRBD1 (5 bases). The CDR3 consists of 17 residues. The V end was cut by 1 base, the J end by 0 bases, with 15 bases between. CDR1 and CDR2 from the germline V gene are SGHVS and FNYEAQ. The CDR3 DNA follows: TGTGCCAGCAGCTTAGATATCCGCGGGGCTACTAACTATGGCTACACCTTC. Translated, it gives CASSLDIRGATNYGYTF.

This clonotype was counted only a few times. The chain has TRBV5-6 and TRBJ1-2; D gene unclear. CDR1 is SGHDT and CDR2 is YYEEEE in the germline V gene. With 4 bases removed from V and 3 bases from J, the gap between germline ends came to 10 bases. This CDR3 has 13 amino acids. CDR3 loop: CASSPTLDYGYTF. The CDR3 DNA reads TGTGCCAGCAGCCCCACTTTGGACTATGGCTACACCTTC.

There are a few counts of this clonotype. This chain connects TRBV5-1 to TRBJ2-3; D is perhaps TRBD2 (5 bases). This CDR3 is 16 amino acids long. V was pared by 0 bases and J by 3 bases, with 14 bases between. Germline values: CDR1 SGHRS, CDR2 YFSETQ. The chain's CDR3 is CASSLEASGVTDTQYF. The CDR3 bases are TGCGCCAGCAGCTTGGAAGCAAGCGGAGTTACAGATACGCAGTATTTT.

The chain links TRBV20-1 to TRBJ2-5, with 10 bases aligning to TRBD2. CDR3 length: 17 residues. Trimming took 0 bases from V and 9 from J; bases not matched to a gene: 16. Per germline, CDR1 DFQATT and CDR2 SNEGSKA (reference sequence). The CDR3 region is CSARDRGSGGSPMAQYF. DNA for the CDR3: TGCAGTGCTAGAGATCGGGGTAGCGGGGGGTCTCCGATGGCCCAGTACTTC.

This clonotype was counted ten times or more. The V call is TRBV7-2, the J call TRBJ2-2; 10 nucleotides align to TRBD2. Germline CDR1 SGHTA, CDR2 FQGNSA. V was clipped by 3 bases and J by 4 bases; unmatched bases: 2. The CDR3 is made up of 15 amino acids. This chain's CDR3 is CASSFTSGVTGELFF. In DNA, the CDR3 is TGTGCCAGCAGCTTCACTAGCGGGGTCACCGGGGAGCTGTTTTTT.

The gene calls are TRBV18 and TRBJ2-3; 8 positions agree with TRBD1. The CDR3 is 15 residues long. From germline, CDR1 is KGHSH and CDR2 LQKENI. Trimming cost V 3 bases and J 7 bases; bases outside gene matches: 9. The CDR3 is CASSPETGASYTQYF. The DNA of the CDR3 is TGTGCCAGCTCACCTGAGACAGGGGCATCCTATACGCAGTATTTT.

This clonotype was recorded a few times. The CDR3 region is CASSFQYSYEQYF. CDR3 sequence (DNA): TGTGCCAGCAGCTTCCAGTACTCCTACGAGCAGTACTTC. The chain uses TRBV11-2 and TRBJ2-7; D is unclear. Germline V gene lookup returns CDR1 SGHAT and CDR2 FQNNGV. This CDR3 has 13 amino acids. V lost 3 bases, J lost 0 bases, and 6 bases lay in between.